This T cell receptor (beta chain) was sequenced in a study of identical twins. Overall study results and limits: Clonotypes of the beta chain that were abundant in cord blood carried fewer insertions (memory repertoires showed none).

Each donor (without exception) was a healthy Caucasian. The V end lost 1 base, the J end lost 5 bases, and 20 bases lay between the germline ends. This CDR3 region has 17 residues. Germline V gene sequence: CDR1 SGHAT, CDR2 FQNNGV. This clonotype was observed a few times. Its cognate antigen is unknown. TCRdb independently ran MiXCR on the 5' RACE reads; one entry per CDR3 protein. The table shows about 720,000 distinct CDR3 sequences, with roughly 20% occurring only once. These data also formed part of another study, on T cells expressing NK-cell markers.

Sequenced sample: PBMCs. This TCR came from a young woman in good health. V gene TRBV11-2 combines with J gene TRBJ2-5; D is perhaps TRBD2 (6 bases). The CDR3 loop reads CASSLATRGREAETQYF. The CDR3 nucleotides are TGTGCCAGCAGCTTAGCTACGCGGGGCAGGGAGGCTGAGACCCAGTACTTC.